The rows below give T cell receptor beta chains drawn from one sample of a study of shared clonotypes between healthy human individuals. Method: immunoSEQ multiplex PCR; TCRdb's copy keeps in-frame clones and lacks some. The sample lists more than 1.2 million clones; about 98.5% were seen once. The material sequenced was naive CD4+ T cells sorted from blood. The receptor source for this set is a man aged 25-45 years in good health. The CDR3 runs from the conserved cysteine through the conserved F or W. A D gene is named only where the DNA matches it firmly. Some rows have no size entry. The others give once, few or many, or a class for an expanded clone.

v_gene: TRBV28; abundance: -; j_gene: TRBJ2-5; d_gene: TRBD2; CDR3aa: CASSSLAGGETQYF; CDR3nt: TGTGCCAGCAGTTCACTAGCGGGTGGGGAGACCCAGTACTTC
v_gene: TRBV2; abundance: -; j_gene: TRBJ1-1; d_gene: -; CDR3aa: CASRDINLFSEAFF; CDR3nt: TGTGCCAGCCGGGATATAAACTTATTCTCCGAAGCTTTCTTT
v_gene: TRBV2; abundance: -; j_gene: TRBJ1-1; d_gene: TRBD1; CDR3aa: CASSELGGNTEAFF; CDR3nt: TGTGCCAGCAGTGAATTAGGGGGCAACACTGAAGCTTTCTTT
v_gene: TRBV25-1; abundance: -; j_gene: TRBJ2-2; d_gene: -; CDR3aa: CASSVAHTGRSTGELFF; CDR3nt: TGTGCCAGCAGTGTGGCCCACACAGGGAGGAGCACCGGGGAGCTGTTTTTT
v_gene: TRBV5-1; abundance: -; j_gene: TRBJ2-5; d_gene: -; CDR3aa: CASSLGMQETQYF; CDR3nt: TGCGCCAGCAGCTTGGGCATGCAAGAGACCCAGTACTTC
v_gene: TRBV18; abundance: -; j_gene: TRBJ2-1; d_gene: -; CDR3aa: CASSPTRLSSYNEQFF; CDR3nt: TGTGCCAGCTCACCCACGAGACTCAGCTCCTACAATGAGCAGTTCTTC
v_gene: TRBV5-1; abundance: -; j_gene: TRBJ2-5; d_gene: -; CDR3aa: CASSLEGEGQETQYF; CDR3nt: TGCGCCAGCAGCCTGGAGGGGGAGGGGCAAGAGACCCAGTACTTC
v_gene: TRBV11-2; abundance: -; j_gene: TRBJ2-5; d_gene: -; CDR3aa: CASSLEAFSGTQYF; CDR3nt: TGTGCCAGCAGCTTAGAAGCCTTCTCTGGGACCCAGTACTTC
v_gene: TRBV28; abundance: once; j_gene: TRBJ1-5; d_gene: -; CDR3aa: CASSSWGAGQPQHF; CDR3nt: TGTGCCAGCAGCTCCTGGGGGGCGGGACAGCCCCAGCATTTT
v_gene: TRBV28; abundance: once; j_gene: TRBJ1-1; d_gene: -; CDR3aa: CASSLDLGGRAHMNTEAFF; CDR3nt: TGTGCCAGCAGTTTGGACCTTGGGGGGAGAGCCCATATGAACACTGAAGCTTTCTTT
v_gene: TRBV7-8; abundance: -; j_gene: TRBJ2-5; d_gene: -; CDR3aa: CASSPLVRRETQYF; CDR3nt: TGTGCCAGCAGCCCCTTGGTTAGAAGGGAGACCCAGTACTTC
v_gene: TRBV13; abundance: -; j_gene: TRBJ1-2; d_gene: -; CDR3aa: CASSPSAGMRGYTF; CDR3nt: TGTGCCAGCAGCCCGTCTGCGGGGATGAGAGGCTACACCTTC
v_gene: TRBV5-6; abundance: -; j_gene: TRBJ1-4; d_gene: -; CDR3aa: CASSLRIGVGTNEKLFF; CDR3nt: TGTGCCAGCAGCTTGCGAATCGGGGTGGGAACTAATGAAAAACTGTTTTTT
v_gene: TRBV4-1; abundance: once; j_gene: TRBJ2-2; d_gene: -; CDR3aa: CASSQGLVGGELFF; CDR3nt: TGCGCCAGCAGCCAAGGCTTAGTCGGCGGGGAGCTGTTTTTT
v_gene: TRBV19; abundance: -; j_gene: TRBJ1-1; d_gene: -; CDR3aa: CASSHSRTGNTEAFF; CDR3nt: TGTGCCAGTAGTCACTCCCGGACGGGGAACACTGAAGCTTTCTTT
v_gene: TRBV28; abundance: -; j_gene: TRBJ1-5; d_gene: -; CDR3aa: CASSLGGTLHQPQHF; CDR3nt: TGTGCCAGCAGTTTAGGCGGGACACTTCATCAGCCCCAGCATTTT
v_gene: TRBV6-6; abundance: -; j_gene: TRBJ1-5; d_gene: TRBD1; CDR3aa: CASSYGTEDQPQHF; CDR3nt: TGTGCCAGCAGCTACGGGACAGAGGATCAGCCCCAGCATTTT
v_gene: TRBV2; abundance: -; j_gene: TRBJ2-1; d_gene: -; CDR3aa: CASTLTRYNEQFF; CDR3nt: TGTGCCAGCACCCTGACACGCTACAATGAGCAGTTCTTC
v_gene: TRBV14; abundance: -; j_gene: TRBJ2-1; d_gene: TRBD2; CDR3aa: CASSQDPRGYYNEQFF; CDR3nt: TGTGCCAGCAGCCAAGATCCGCGGGGGTACTACAATGAGCAGTTCTTC
v_gene: TRBV9; abundance: -; j_gene: TRBJ2-2; d_gene: -; CDR3aa: CASSGSGAYTGELFF; CDR3nt: TGTGCCAGCAGCGGATCAGGGGCCTACACCGGGGAGCTGTTTTTT
v_gene: TRBV5-4; abundance: -; j_gene: TRBJ1-4; d_gene: -; CDR3aa: CASSSGTGKGNEKLFF; CDR3nt: TGTGCCAGCAGCTCTGGCACAGGGAAGGGGAATGAAAAACTGTTTTTT
v_gene: TRBV5-4; abundance: -; j_gene: TRBJ2-1; d_gene: TRBD2; CDR3aa: CASSKLAGGPDNEQFF; CDR3nt: TGTGCCAGCAGCAAATTAGCGGGAGGGCCGGACAATGAGCAGTTCTTC
v_gene: TRBV6-1; abundance: -; j_gene: TRBJ2-7; d_gene: -; CDR3aa: CASSEQPARRYEQYF; CDR3nt: TGTGCCAGCAGTGAACAGCCCGCCCGGCGATACGAGCAGTACTTC
v_gene: TRBV7-7; abundance: -; j_gene: TRBJ2-3; d_gene: TRBD1; CDR3aa: CASSLRQGSVDTQYF; CDR3nt: TGTGCTAGCAGCTTACGACAGGGGTCGGTAGATACGCAGTATTTT
v_gene: TRBV7-2; abundance: -; j_gene: TRBJ1-3; d_gene: -; CDR3aa: CASRLTGSGNTIYF; CDR3nt: TGTGCCAGCAGGTTGACGGGGTCTGGAAACACCATATATTTT
v_gene: TRBV5-1; abundance: -; j_gene: TRBJ1-2; d_gene: -; CDR3aa: CASSQGGGRVYGYTF; CDR3nt: TGCGCCAGCAGCCAGGGTGGGGGACGGGTCTATGGCTACACCTTC
v_gene: TRBV18; abundance: -; j_gene: TRBJ2-1; d_gene: -; CDR3aa: CASSPVGSNEQFF; CDR3nt: TGTGCCAGCTCACCGGTCGGGAGCAATGAGCAGTTCTTC
v_gene: TRBV7-2; abundance: -; j_gene: TRBJ2-1; d_gene: TRBD1; CDR3aa: CASSSGTGFDEQFF; CDR3nt: TGTGCCAGCAGCTCCGGGACAGGGTTCGATGAGCAGTTCTTC
v_gene: TRBV6-1; abundance: -; j_gene: TRBJ2-7; d_gene: -; CDR3aa: CASRVTGLYEQYF; CDR3nt: TGTGCCAGCAGGGTGACAGGTCTTTACGAGCAGTACTTC
v_gene: TRBV10-2; abundance: once; j_gene: TRBJ2-7; d_gene: TRBD1; CDR3aa: CASSESWGTGGYEQYF; CDR3nt: TGCGCCAGCAGTGAAAGTTGGGGGACAGGGGGCTACGAGCAGTACTTC